The TCR beta chain under discussion was sequenced for a study of T cell responses to AZD1222 COVID-19 vaccine. Study results and limitations: Donor demographics were predominantly white British with a female majority; clonal diversity may be underestimated. Repertoire samples came only from after the peak T cell response. Among vaccine-associated CD4 TCRs, coverage spanned spike, with dominance at 160-218 and 743-854. Just a handful of AZD1222 recipients tested seropositive at baseline.

Measured with immunoSEQ multiplex PCR; TCRdb has only the in-frame clones, and not every one. The top ten clones hold roughly 0.98% of a sample with 130,000 or so clones, approximately 91% of them seen once. A note on this clone: Its specificity is unknown.

Looked up from germline, CDR1 is MNHEY and CDR2 is SVGAGI. Trimming took 7 bases from V and 5 from J, leaving 14 bases between them. The CDR3 spans 14 residues. Specimen: peripheral blood, collected 28 days after the second AZD1222 dose. The clonotype originates from an adult who received the AZD1222 COVID-19 vaccine. This chain uses TRBV6-5 with TRBJ1-4; possibly TRBD1 for D (6 bases). This chain's CDR3 is CASTTGRENEKLFF. As DNA, the CDR3 is TGTGCCAGCACCACAGGGAGGGAGAATGAAAAACTGTTTTTT.